These 24 T cell receptor beta chains share one sample of origin, sequenced in a study of blood T cell repertoires in COVID-19 (dated by TCRdb to the early 2020s). Library construction relied on the immunoSEQ multiplex PCR assay. The source is immuneACCESS, and TCRdb retained only in-frame sequences with V and J called. Part of the clones is not carried over; for the studies checked, unresolved V genes explain less than half of this, and the remainder is unexplained. For this sample there are just over 300,000 clones; around 86% appear just once. 4% to 5% of the sample belongs to the ten largest clones. The sample taken for sequencing was PBMCs or T cells enriched from blood (not recorded which). The receptors stem from a man younger than 40 who had recovered from COVID-19.

The genes are TRBV6-5 and TRBJ2-7, with D unresolved. Germline V gives CDR1 MNHEY, CDR2 SVGAGI. This CDR3 is built from 15 residues. Deletions cut 0 bases from V and 2 bases from J, with 11 bases between. DNA for the CDR3: TGTGCCAGCAGTTACTCGATCACGGGTCCCTACGAGCAGTACTTC. As protein: CASSYSITGPYEQYF.

The chain recombines TRBV18 with TRBJ1-6; a possible D gene is TRBD1 (6 bases). This CDR3 has 15 amino acids. V was clipped by 3 bases and J by 7 bases, with 13 bases between them. Germline CDR1 KGHSH, CDR2 LQKENI. This chain's CDR3 is CASSPYRTENSPLHF. In DNA form, the CDR3 reads TGTGCCAGCTCACCTTATCGGACAGAAAATTCACCCCTCCACTTT.

The J gene is TRBJ1-2, the V gene TRBV5-1, with a tentative D call TRBD1 (6 bases). The germline gives CDR1 SGHRS, CDR2 YFSETQ. CDR3 length equals 15 residues. The germline V and J ends were trimmed by 4 bases and 2 bases, with 15 bases remaining between them. The CDR3 sequence: CASSAGAGPNYGYTF. The CDR3 region has the DNA TGCGCCAGCAGCGCGGGGGCAGGGCCCAACTATGGCTACACCTTC.

This clone was detected a few times. This rearrangement joins TRBV15 to TRBJ2-1, with D tentatively TRBD2 (5 bases). The CDR3 has 13 amino acids. The V gene lost 3 bases and the J gene lost 8 bases, with 11 bases spanning the gap. Germline V gene data show CDR1 as LNHNV and CDR2 as YYDKDF (reference sequence). The CDR3 DNA reads as TGTGCCACCAGCAGGGAGGCTAGGGATGAGCAGTTCTTC. Protein: CATSREARDEQFF.

With respect to this clone: The sample carries other DNA sequences with the same CDR3. The chain recombines TRBV5-1 with TRBJ1-2; 7 bases match TRBD1. V trimming: 4 bases; J trimming: 4 bases; junction bases outside the gene matches: 4. This CDR3 has 13 residues. Germline-derived CDR1 and CDR2 are SGHRS and YFSETQ. In DNA form, the CDR3 reads TGCGCCAGCAGCCTTGACAGGGCCTATGGCTACACCTTC. This translates into CASSLDRAYGYTF. Based on the CDR3 plus reference TRBV5-1 and TRBJ1-2, the full variable domain is KAGVTQTPRYLIKTRGQQVTLSCSPISGHRSVSWYQQTPGQGLQFLFEYFSETQRNKGNFPGRFSGRQFSNSRSEMNVSTLELGDSALYLCASSLDRAYGYTFGSGTRLTVV.

J is TRBJ1-4 and V is TRBV18, with D possibly matching TRBD1 (6 bases). CDR3 length: 14 amino acids. Per germline, CDR1 KGHSH and CDR2 LQKENI. Between the trimmed V and J ends, which lost 2 bases and 6 bases, there was a span of 10 bases. The CDR3 nucleotides are TGTGCCAGCTCACCATCCAGGGGCTATGAAAAACTGTTTTTT. Amino acids: CASSPSRGYEKLFF.

V gene TRBV28 combines with J gene TRBJ2-3; D is unclear. From germline, CDR1 is MDHEN and CDR2 SYDVKM. The ends were cut back, 11 bases at V and 7 bases at J, with 13 bases in the middle. The CDR3 totals 11 residues. CDR3 residues: CASSGQYTQYF. The CDR3 nucleotides are TGTGCCTCGTCTGGGCAGTATACGCAGTATTTT.

The genes are TRBV12-3 or TRBV12-4 and TRBJ2-7; possibly TRBD1 for D (5 bases). The CDR3 runs to 13 residues. V was pared by 3 bases and J by 3 bases, with 9 bases between. As DNA, the CDR3 is TGTGCCAGCAGTTTTCGCAGGGACTACGAGCAGTACTTC. Translating gives CASSFRRDYEQYF.

The chain employs TRBV4-1 and TRBJ1-6; no definite D call. This CDR3 spans 17 amino acids. Germline values: CDR1 MGHRA, CDR2 YSYEKL. V lost 0 bases to trimming and J lost 7 bases, with 16 bases between them. This CDR3 reads CASSQEPSGIINSPLHF. The DNA of the CDR3 is TGCGCCAGCAGCCAAGAACCCTCCGGGATCATAAATTCACCCCTCCACTTT.

The rearrangement uses TRBV12-3 or TRBV12-4 and TRBJ1-2, with TRBD1 as a possible D gene (5 bases). With 5 bases removed from V and 4 bases from J, the gap between germline ends came to 11 bases. The CDR3 is made up of 13 amino acids. CDR3 nucleotide sequence: TGTGCCAGCAGTCAAGACAGCGTCTATGGCTACACCTTC. Its translation: CASSQDSVYGYTF.

The chain has TRBV7-9 and TRBJ1-1; maybe TRBD1 (6 bases). Trimming removed 7 bases from V and 4 bases from J, with 10 bases in between. In germline, CDR1 is SEHNR, CDR2 FQNEAQ (reference sequence). This CDR3 has 12 amino acids. CDR3 loop: CASTARGTEAFF. In nucleotides, the CDR3 is TGTGCCAGCACTGCCAGGGGCACTGAAGCTTTCTTT.

The gene calls are TRBV30 and TRBJ2-7; no firm D call. CDR3 length: 15 amino acids. Trimming cost V 0 bases and J 1 base, with 13 bases left between them. Looked up from germline, CDR1 is GTSNPN and CDR2 is SVGIG (reference sequence). The DNA for the CDR3 is TGTGCCTGGAGTGTAATGGTGGCGGATTCCTACGAGCAGTACTTC. Residues: CAWSVMVADSYEQYF.

The chain combines TRBV11-3 with TRBJ2-4; 8 nucleotides agree with TRBD1. The germline gives CDR1 SGHNT, CDR2 YENEEA. V was pared by 0 bases and J by 8 bases, with 15 bases of the junction left unmatched. The CDR3 length is 18 residues. The CDR3 loop reads CASSLEVGTGGGGDIQYF. The CDR3 DNA sequence: TGTGCCAGCAGCTTAGAGGTTGGGACAGGCGGAGGAGGGGACATTCAGTACTTC.

V is TRBV30 and J is TRBJ2-7, with 8 bases matching TRBD2. The junction had 7 bases not matched to a gene; V was cut back by 0 bases and J by 6 bases. This CDR3 spans 14 amino acids. Germline CDR1 is GTSNPN and CDR2 is SVGIG (reference sequence). In nucleotides, the CDR3 is TGTGCCTGGAGTGTAATGGGACTAGACCTCGAGCAGTACTTC. Amino acid sequence: CAWSVMGLDLEQYF.

The chain couples TRBV5-1 to TRBJ2-1; TRBD2 matches at 11 bases. The CDR3 totals 12 residues. Trimming removed 0 bases from V and 14 bases from J; junction bases left unmatched: 1. Germline loops: CDR1 SGHRS, CDR2 YFSETQ. The CDR3 DNA sequence: TGCGCCAGCAGCTTGGGTAGCGGGAGGGAGTTCTTC. Its protein product is CASSLGSGREFF.

V usage is TRBV30 and J usage is TRBJ1-2; the D gene is possibly TRBD1 (5 bases). The germline CDR1 and CDR2 sequences are GTSNPN and SVGIG (reference sequence). CDR3 length: 11 amino acids. V lost 5 bases and J lost 8, with 12 bases in between. The CDR3 here is CAWELGVGYTF. The CDR3 region has the DNA TGTGCCTGGGAATTAGGGGTCGGCTACACCTTC.

This chain uses TRBV5-6 with TRBJ1-1; no firm D call. V lost 1 base, J lost 0 bases, and 7 bases lay in between. This CDR3 has 14 residues. CDR1 SGHDT and CDR2 YYEEEE come from the germline V gene. The DNA of the CDR3 is TGTGCCAGCAGCTTGCCCGGGATGAACACTGAAGCTTTCTTT. Residues: CASSLPGMNTEAFF.

The chain recombines TRBV28 with TRBJ1-1; tentative D call: TRBD1 (5 bases). The germline V gene encodes CDR1 MDHEN and CDR2 SYDVKM. This CDR3 has 12 amino acids. V lost 8 bases, J lost 10 bases, and 17 bases lay in between. Here the CDR3 reads CASHFVQGRAFF. For the CDR3, the DNA is TGTGCCAGCCACTTTGTCCAGGGAAGAGCTTTCTTT.

This clone was seen once. The rearrangement links TRBV7-8 to TRBJ1-1, with D unresolved. The length of the CDR3 is 14 residues. Trimming took off 0 bases at V and 5 bases at J, with 10 bases between the two ends. In germline, CDR1 is SGHVS, CDR2 FQNEAQ. CDR3 protein: CASSLAPGETEAFF. The CDR3 bases are TGTGCCAGCAGCTTAGCGCCTGGGGAGACTGAAGCTTTCTTT. Supplemented by reference TRBV7-8 and TRBJ1-1, the full variable domain reads GAGVSQSPRYKVAKRGQDVALRCDPISGHVSLFWYQQALGQGPEFLTYFQNEAQLDKSGLPSDRFFAERPEGSVSTLKIQRTQQEDSAVYLCASSLAPGETEAFFGQGTRLTVV.

The chain has TRBV6-5 and TRBJ2-7; 9 nucleotides match TRBD2. After removal of 5 bases from V and 0 bases from J, the junction contained 5 bases not matched to a gene. Germline CDR1 and CDR2: MNHEY and SVGAGI. The CDR3 contains 15 residues. CDR3 in amino acids: CASSRSGRSSYEQYF. The CDR3 DNA reads as TGTGCCAGCAGTAGAAGCGGGAGGAGCTCCTACGAGCAGTACTTC.

CDR3 sequence reads: CSVEVTRAGYTF. CDR3 DNA: TGCAGCGTTGAAGTAACCAGGGCTGGCTACACCTTC. This chain joins TRBV29-1 and TRBJ1-2, with D possibly TRBD1 on 5 matching bases. This CDR3 comprises 12 residues. Germline loops: CDR1 SQVTM, CDR2 ANQGSEA. V shed 1 base and J shed 7 bases, with 10 bases lying between them.

V usage is TRBV5-1 and J usage is TRBJ1-1, with TRBD1 matching over 10 bases. CDR1 and CDR2 (germline): SGHRS, YFSETQ. This CDR3 contains 14 residues. Trimming at V came to 3 bases and at J to 4 bases, leaving 3 bases not matched to a gene. The CDR3 DNA sequence: TGCGCCAGCAGCTGGGGACAGGGGTTCACTGAAGCTTTCTTT. Encoded protein: CASSWGQGFTEAFF.

The rearrangement uses TRBV5-5 and TRBJ1-2; TRBD1 matches 7 bases. CDR3 length: 16 amino acids. V shed 1 base, J shed 2 bases, and the junction held 8 bases outside the gene matches. Per the germline V gene, CDR1 is SGHKS and CDR2 is YYEKEE (reference sequence). CDR3 loop: CASSLHPTGVNYGYTF. DNA for the CDR3: TGTGCCAGCAGCTTGCACCCAACAGGGGTCAACTATGGCTACACCTTC.

The rearrangement links TRBV19 to TRBJ1-5; 10 nucleotides align to TRBD1. V lost 10 bases and J lost 3; bases outside the gene matches: 9. This CDR3 has 15 residues. The germline gives CDR1 LNHDA, CDR2 SQIVND (reference sequence). CDR3 residues: CATNPGTGVNQPQHF. In DNA, the CDR3 is TGTGCCACCAATCCCGGGACAGGGGTCAATCAGCCCCAGCATTTT.